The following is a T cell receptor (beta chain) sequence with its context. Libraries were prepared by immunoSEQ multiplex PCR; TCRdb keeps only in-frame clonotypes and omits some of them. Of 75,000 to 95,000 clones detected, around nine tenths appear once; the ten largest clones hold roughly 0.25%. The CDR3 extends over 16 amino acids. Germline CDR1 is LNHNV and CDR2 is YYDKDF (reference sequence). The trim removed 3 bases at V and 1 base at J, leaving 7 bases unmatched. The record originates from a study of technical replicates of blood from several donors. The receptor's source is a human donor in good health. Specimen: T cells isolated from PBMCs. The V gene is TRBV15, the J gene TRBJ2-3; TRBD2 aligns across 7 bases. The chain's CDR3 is CATSRGTSVGTDTQYF. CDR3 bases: TGTGCCACCAGCAGGGGAACTAGCGTAGGCACAGATACGCAGTATTTT.